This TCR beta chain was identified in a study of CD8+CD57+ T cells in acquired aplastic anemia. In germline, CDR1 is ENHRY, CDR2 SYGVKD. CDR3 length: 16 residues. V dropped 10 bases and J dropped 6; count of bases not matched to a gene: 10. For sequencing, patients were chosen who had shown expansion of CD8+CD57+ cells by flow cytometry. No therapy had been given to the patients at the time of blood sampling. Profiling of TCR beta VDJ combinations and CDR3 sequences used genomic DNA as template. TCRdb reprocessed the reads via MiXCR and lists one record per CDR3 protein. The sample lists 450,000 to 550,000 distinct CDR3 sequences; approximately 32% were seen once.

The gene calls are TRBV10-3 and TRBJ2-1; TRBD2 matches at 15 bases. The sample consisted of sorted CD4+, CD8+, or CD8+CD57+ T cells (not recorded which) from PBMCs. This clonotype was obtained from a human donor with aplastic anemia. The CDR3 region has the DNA TGTGCCACAGCCTATGGACTAGCGGGAGGGCCCAATGAGCAGTTCTTC. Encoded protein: CATAYGLAGGPNEQFF.